The clone carrying this T cell receptor beta chain was seen only a few times. The antigen remains unidentified. The source of the sample is a study of blood T cells in healthy people across ages. Study summary: With template switching, about one barcoded beta molecule was captured per two T cells.

Primers used in a second PCR of roughly 7 to 11 cycles were a sample-barcoded 5' primer and a J-beta primer mix. TCRdb analysed the 5' RACE reads with MiXCR anew, one entry per CDR3 protein. The sample has some 800,000 distinct CDR3 sequences, 40% to 50% seen once. General study results and limits: Bulk PBMC profiling left naive and antigen-experienced comparisons inconclusive. Naive CD4+ cell counts and diversity both ran higher in long-lived than in aged donors.

This TCR was sampled from a man between 60 and 70 years old in good health. The sample comprised blood.

The DNA of the CDR3 is TGTGCCACAAAGGGCGGACTAGCAGCCAACGAGCAGTACTTC. It specifies CATKGGLAANEQYF. The chain joins TRBV6-5 to TRBJ2-5, with 8 bases lining up with TRBD2. The assigned J gene may be wrong: the sequence end matches TRBJ2-7 better. From germline, CDR1 is MNHEY and CDR2 SVGAGI. The CDR3 has 14 residues.